The source of this T cell receptor (beta chain) is a study of blood T cell repertoires in COVID-19. The overall study: T cells, B-cell-depleted T cells, or PBMCs provided the cDNA or gDNA that served as material.

The CDR3 is 14 amino acids. Germline loops: CDR1 SEHNR, CDR2 FQNEAQ (reference sequence). Deletions cut 4 bases from V and 4 bases from J, with 13 bases between. In the original processing: Reference gene primer amplification yielded estimated nucleated cell counts. TCRdb keeps only in-frame clones here, not all; method: immunoSEQ multiplex PCR. That table supplies the V and J calls and clone size; D and trimming were determined from the DNA. This table holds about 110,000 clones, about 80% found once. The V and J genes are TRBV7-9 and TRBJ1-2, with a possible D match to TRBD1 (6 bases). This TCR was sampled from a woman aged 45-65 years with acute or convalescent COVID-19. The specimen was peripheral blood. The CDR3 DNA is TGTGCCAGCAGCTCCGACAGGATTCTCTATGGCTACACCTTC. Amino acid sequence: CASSSDRILYGYTF.